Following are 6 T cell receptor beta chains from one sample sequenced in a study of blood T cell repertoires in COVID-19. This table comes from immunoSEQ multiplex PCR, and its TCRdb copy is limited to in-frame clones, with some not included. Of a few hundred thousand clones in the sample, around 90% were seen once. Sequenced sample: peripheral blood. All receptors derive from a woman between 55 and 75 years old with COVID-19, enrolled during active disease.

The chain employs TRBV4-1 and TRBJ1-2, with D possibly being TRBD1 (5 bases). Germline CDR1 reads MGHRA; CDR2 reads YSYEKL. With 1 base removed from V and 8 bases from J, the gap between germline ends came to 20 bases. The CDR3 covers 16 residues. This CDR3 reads CASSQGVSGRLEGYTF. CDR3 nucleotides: TGCGCCAGCAGCCAAGGAGTTTCAGGGCGGTTAGAGGGCTACACCTTC.

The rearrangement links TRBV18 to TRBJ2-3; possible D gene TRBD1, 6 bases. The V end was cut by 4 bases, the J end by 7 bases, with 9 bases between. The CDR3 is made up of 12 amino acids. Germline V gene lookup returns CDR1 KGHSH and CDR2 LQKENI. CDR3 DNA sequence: TGTGCCAGCTCACAACAGGGAAATACGCAGTATTTT. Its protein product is CASSQQGNTQYF.

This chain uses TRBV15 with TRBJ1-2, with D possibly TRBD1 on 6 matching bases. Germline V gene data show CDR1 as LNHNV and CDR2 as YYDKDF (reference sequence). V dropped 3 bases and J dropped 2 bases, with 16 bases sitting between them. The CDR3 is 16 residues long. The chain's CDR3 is CATSRGLQGSNYGYTF. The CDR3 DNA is TGTGCCACCAGCAGGGGATTACAGGGATCCAACTATGGCTACACCTTC.

In nucleotides, the CDR3 is TGTGCCACCAGCAGAGTACGGGGGGGCAATCAGCCCCAGCATTTT. Its protein product is CATSRVRGGNQPQHF. V gene TRBV15 combines with J gene TRBJ1-5, with D perhaps TRBD1 (5 bases). The ends were cut back, 1 base at V and 2 bases at J, with 9 bases in the middle. Germline assignment: CDR1 LNHNV and CDR2 YYDKDF (reference sequence). The CDR3 is made up of 15 amino acids.

This chain's CDR3 is CASSLSGGDTQYF. In nucleotides, the CDR3 is TGTGCCAGCAGCTTGTCGGGGGGGGATACGCAGTATTTT. The chain carries TRBV5-4 and TRBJ2-3, with TRBD2 matching over 8 bases. The CDR3 runs to 13 residues. The V segment lost 1 base and the J segment 6 bases; nucleotides outside the gene matches: 1. Germline values: CDR1 SGHNT, CDR2 YYREEE (reference sequence).

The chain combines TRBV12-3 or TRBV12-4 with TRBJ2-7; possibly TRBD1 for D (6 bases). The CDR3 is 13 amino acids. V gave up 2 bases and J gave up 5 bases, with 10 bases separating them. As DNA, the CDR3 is TGTGCCAGCAGTTTAAACAGGGAGAACGAGCAGTACTTC. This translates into CASSLNRENEQYF.